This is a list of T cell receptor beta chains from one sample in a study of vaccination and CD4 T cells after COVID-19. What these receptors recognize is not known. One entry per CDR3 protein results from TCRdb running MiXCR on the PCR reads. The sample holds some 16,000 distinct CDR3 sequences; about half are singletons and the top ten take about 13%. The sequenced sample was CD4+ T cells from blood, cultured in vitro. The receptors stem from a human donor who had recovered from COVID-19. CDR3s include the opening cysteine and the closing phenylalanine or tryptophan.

CDR3aa: CASSIVPGPSNTEAFF
v_gene: TRBV19

CDR3aa: CASSYRGTGELFF
v_gene: TRBV6-2/TRBV6-3

CDR3aa: CSARGTGNRGSEQFF
v_gene: TRBV29-1

CDR3aa: CASSYSRGDQPQHF
v_gene: TRBV6-5

CDR3aa: CASSFRTGGAFF
v_gene: TRBV7-2

CDR3aa: CASSPPQGEQYF
v_gene: TRBV7-6

CDR3aa: CASSPPNKGMDTEAFF
v_gene: TRBV7-3

CDR3aa: CSASGDGRNTEAFF
v_gene: TRBV20-1

CDR3aa: CASSLDTGLNTEAFF
v_gene: TRBV7-8

CDR3aa: CASSLQGRYGYTF
v_gene: TRBV7-8

CDR3aa: CASSSTKASGSSYNEQFF
v_gene: TRBV12-3/TRBV12-4

CDR3aa: CASKEGAGQPQHF
v_gene: TRBV28

CDR3aa: CASSYYRDQPQHF
v_gene: TRBV7-2

CDR3aa: CSARDIGLAGVF
v_gene: TRBV20-1

CDR3aa: CASSFHRGSTDTQYF
v_gene: TRBV7-2

CDR3aa: CASSLARAEKLFF
v_gene: TRBV7-2

CDR3aa: CASTQGTVNQPQHF
v_gene: TRBV6-2/TRBV6-3

CDR3aa: CASSPQGSVNTEAFF
v_gene: TRBV18

CDR3aa: CSASSEDTQYF
v_gene: TRBV20-1

CDR3aa: CASSLAGQGYPGELFF
v_gene: TRBV5-3

CDR3aa: CASSPQRLAVTYEQYF
v_gene: TRBV7-2

CDR3aa: CASIPTESYNEQFF
v_gene: TRBV7-7

CDR3aa: CASSPGTGPHNEQFF
v_gene: TRBV7-6

CDR3aa: CASSPGFGGYGYTF
v_gene: TRBV12-3/TRBV12-4

CDR3aa: CASSHDRVVETQYF
v_gene: TRBV7-8

CDR3aa: CASKDPNHTGNTIYF
v_gene: TRBV6-2/TRBV6-3

CDR3aa: CASSLIGVNTEAFF
v_gene: TRBV14

CDR3aa: CASFPGQGINTEAFF
v_gene: TRBV2

CDR3aa: CAWSVLQGTQPQHF
v_gene: TRBV30

CDR3aa: CASSLLGGTYGTQYF
v_gene: TRBV7-3

CDR3aa: CASTAGWISYEQYF
v_gene: TRBV12-5

CDR3aa: CASSPTSTGELFF
v_gene: TRBV19

CDR3aa: CASSQMDRGGEQFF
v_gene: TRBV14

CDR3aa: CASQGEQSPLHF
v_gene: TRBV30

CDR3aa: CASRKPGDRGSEQYF
v_gene: TRBV11-2

CDR3aa: CASSFRTGGDSPLHF
v_gene: TRBV7-3

CDR3aa: CAQDRKNTEAFF
v_gene: TRBV30

CDR3aa: CSGIQRQETQYF
v_gene: TRBV20-1

CDR3aa: CASQKGEKLFF
v_gene: TRBV28

CDR3aa: CASSLDGGGPGGTQYF
v_gene: TRBV7-9

CDR3aa: CATSDGQGDGFTF
v_gene: TRBV24-1

CDR3aa: CASTRRGGSGYTF
v_gene: TRBV2

CDR3aa: CASSQDPGTDYQPQHF
v_gene: TRBV4-1

CDR3aa: CASSVGTATLNYGYTF
v_gene: TRBV27

CDR3aa: CASRSSGRRDTQYF
v_gene: TRBV6-1

CDR3aa: CASSPGTIGGQPQHF
v_gene: TRBV18

CDR3aa: CASSLTSGSYEQYF
v_gene: TRBV6-4

CDR3aa: CASSGGQGDQPQHF
v_gene: TRBV6-1

CDR3aa: CASRGGLSSYNSPLHF
v_gene: TRBV10-2

CDR3aa: CASSPLQGSANEKLFF
v_gene: TRBV7-8

CDR3aa: CASSQRTSGEVEQFF
v_gene: TRBV12-3/TRBV12-4

CDR3aa: CASSLGAARQETQYF
v_gene: TRBV11-3

CDR3aa: CATSGGEDTEAFF
v_gene: TRBV15

CDR3aa: CARRGGPRDQPQHF
v_gene: TRBV7-9